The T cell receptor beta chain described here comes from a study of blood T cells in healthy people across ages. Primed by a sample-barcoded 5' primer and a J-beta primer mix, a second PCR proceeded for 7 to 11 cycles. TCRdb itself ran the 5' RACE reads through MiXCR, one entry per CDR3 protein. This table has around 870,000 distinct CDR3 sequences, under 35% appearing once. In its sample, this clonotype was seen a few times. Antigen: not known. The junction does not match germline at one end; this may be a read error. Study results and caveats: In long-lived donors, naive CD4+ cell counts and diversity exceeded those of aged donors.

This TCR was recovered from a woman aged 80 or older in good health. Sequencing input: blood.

The CDR3 DNA follows: TGTGCCAGCAGCCAAGGACTAGTGACGTACAATGGGCAGTTCTTC. Its translation is CASSQGLVTYNGQFF. The chain joins TRBV3-1 to TRBJ2-1; D might be TRBD2 (6 bases). CDR1 is LGHDT and CDR2 is YNNKEL in the germline V gene (reference sequence). The CDR3 is 15 amino acids.